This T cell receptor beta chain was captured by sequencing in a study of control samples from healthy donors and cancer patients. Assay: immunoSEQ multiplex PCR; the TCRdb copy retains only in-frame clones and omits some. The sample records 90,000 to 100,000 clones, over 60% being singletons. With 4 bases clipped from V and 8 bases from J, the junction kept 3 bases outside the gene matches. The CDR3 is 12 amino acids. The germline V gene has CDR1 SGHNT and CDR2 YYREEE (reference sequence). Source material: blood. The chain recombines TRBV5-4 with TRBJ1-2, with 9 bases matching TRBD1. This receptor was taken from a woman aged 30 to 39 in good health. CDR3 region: CASSQGQGGYTF. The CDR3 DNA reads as TGTGCCAGCAGCCAAGGACAGGGGGGCTACACCTTC.